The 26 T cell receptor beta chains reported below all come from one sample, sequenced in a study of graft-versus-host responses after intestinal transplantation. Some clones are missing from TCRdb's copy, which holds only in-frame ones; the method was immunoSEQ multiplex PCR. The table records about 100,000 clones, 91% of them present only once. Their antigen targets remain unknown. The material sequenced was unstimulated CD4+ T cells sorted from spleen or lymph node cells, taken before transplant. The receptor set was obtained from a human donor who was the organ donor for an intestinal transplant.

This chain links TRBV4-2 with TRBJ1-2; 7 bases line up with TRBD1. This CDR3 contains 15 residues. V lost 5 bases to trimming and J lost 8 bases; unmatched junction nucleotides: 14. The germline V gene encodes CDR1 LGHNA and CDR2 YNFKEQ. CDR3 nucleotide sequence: TGTGCCAGCAGCGAGGTCAGGGGGGCGGTAGGCGGCTACACCTTC. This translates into CASSEVRGAVGGYTF.

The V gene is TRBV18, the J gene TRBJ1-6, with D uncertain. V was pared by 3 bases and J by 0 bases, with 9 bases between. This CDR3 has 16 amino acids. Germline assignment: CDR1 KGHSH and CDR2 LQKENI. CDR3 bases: TGTGCCAGCTCACCCCTCGGTAGCTCCTATAATTCACCCCTCCACTTT. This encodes CASSPLGSSYNSPLHF.

CDR3 amino acids: CASSGAGYPNTGELFF. The DNA of the CDR3 is TGTGCCAGCAGCGGAGCAGGGTACCCGAACACCGGGGAGCTGTTTTTT. V and J are TRBV9 and TRBJ2-2, with a possible D match to TRBD1 (5 bases). Trimming cost V 3 bases and J 0 bases, with 12 bases left between them. Germline V lookup: CDR1 SGDLS, CDR2 YYNGEE. CDR3 length: 16 residues.

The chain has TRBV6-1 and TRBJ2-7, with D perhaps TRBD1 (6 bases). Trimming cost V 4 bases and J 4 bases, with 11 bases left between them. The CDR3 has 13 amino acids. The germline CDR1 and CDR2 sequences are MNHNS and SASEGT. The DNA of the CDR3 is TGTGCCAGCAGTGGGGACACAATTTACGAGCAGTACTTC. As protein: CASSGDTIYEQYF.

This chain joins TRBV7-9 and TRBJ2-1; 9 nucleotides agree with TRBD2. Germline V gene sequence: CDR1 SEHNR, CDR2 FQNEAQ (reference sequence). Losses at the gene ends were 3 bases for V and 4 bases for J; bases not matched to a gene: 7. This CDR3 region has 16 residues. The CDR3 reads CASSFKASGEYNEQFF. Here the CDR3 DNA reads TGTGCCAGCAGCTTTAAGGCTAGCGGGGAATACAATGAGCAGTTCTTC.

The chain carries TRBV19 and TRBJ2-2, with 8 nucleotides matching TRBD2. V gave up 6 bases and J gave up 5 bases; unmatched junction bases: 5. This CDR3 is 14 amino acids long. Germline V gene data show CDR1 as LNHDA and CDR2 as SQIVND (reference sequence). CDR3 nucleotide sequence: TGTGCCAGTAGCACTAGCGGAGCTACCGGGGAGCTGTTTTTT. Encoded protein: CASSTSGATGELFF.

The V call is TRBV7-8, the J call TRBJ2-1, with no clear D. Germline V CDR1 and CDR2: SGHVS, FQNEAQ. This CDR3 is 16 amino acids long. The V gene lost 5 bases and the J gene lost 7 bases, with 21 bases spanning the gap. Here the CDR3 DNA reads TGTGCCAGCAGCCCTCGCCTAACGGGTCCATTGAATGAGCAGTTCTTC. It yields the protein CASSPRLTGPLNEQFF.

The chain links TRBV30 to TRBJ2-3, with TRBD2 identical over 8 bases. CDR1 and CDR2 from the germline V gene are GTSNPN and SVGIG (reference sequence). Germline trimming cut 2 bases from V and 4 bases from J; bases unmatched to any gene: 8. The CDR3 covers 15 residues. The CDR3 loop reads CAWSPRTSWPDTQYF. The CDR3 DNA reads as TGTGCCTGGAGTCCAAGGACTAGCTGGCCAGATACGCAGTATTTT.

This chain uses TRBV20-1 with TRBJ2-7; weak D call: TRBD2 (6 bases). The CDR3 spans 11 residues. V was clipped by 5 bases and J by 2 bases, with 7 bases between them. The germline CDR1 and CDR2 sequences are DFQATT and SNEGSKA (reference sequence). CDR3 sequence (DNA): TGCAGTGCTGGAGGGCCCTACGAGCAGTACTTC. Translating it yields CSAGGPYEQYF.

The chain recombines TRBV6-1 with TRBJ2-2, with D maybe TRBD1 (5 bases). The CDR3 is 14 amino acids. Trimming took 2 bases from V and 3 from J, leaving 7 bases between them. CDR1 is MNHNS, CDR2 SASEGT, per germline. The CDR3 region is CASSEQGYTGELFF. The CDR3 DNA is TGTGCCAGCAGTGAACAGGGATACACCGGGGAGCTGTTTTTT.

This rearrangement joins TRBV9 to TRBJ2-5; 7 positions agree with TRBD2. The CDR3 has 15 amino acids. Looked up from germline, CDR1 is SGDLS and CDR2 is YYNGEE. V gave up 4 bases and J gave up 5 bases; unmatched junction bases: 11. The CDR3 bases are TGTGCCAGCAGCAGGGAAGCGGGACGGACGGAGACCCAGTACTTC. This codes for CASSREAGRTETQYF.

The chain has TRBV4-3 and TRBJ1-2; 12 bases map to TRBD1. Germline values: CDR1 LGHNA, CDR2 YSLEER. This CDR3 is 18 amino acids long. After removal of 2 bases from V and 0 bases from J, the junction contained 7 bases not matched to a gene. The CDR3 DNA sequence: TGCGCCAGCAGCCAACACCGGGACAGGGGGCCGCCTAACTATGGCTACACCTTC. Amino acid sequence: CASSQHRDRGPPNYGYTF.

This CDR3 is CASSATFRDRGSYEQYF. For the CDR3, the DNA is TGCGCCAGCAGTGCAACCTTCCGGGACAGGGGTTCCTACGAGCAGTACTTC. The V call is TRBV23-1, the J call TRBJ2-5, with TRBD1 matching over 10 bases. Judging by the DNA end, TRBJ2-7 fits better; the J call may be wrong. TRBV23-1 falls under the ORF class, with uncertain function. The CDR3 consists of 17 residues.

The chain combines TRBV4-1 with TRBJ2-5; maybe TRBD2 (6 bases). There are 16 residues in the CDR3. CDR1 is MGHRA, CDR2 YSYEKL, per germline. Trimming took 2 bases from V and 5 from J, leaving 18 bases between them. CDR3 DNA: TGCGCCAGCAGCCAACCAGCGGATGCAGGGAGGGAGACCCAGTACTTC. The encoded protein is CASSQPADAGRETQYF.

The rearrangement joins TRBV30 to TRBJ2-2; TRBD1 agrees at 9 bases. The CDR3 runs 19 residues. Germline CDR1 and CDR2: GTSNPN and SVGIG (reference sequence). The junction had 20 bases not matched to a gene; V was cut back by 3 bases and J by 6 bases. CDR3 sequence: CAWSVLPEGTGYMAGELFF. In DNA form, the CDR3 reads TGTGCCTGGAGCGTACTACCCGAGGGGACAGGGTATATGGCCGGGGAGCTGTTTTTT.

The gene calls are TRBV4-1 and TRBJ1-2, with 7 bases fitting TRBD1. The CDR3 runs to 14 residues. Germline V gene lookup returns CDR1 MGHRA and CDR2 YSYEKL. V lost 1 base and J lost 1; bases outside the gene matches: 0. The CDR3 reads CASSQAGGNYGYTF. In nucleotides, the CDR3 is TGCGCCAGCAGCCAAGCAGGGGGTAACTATGGCTACACCTTC.

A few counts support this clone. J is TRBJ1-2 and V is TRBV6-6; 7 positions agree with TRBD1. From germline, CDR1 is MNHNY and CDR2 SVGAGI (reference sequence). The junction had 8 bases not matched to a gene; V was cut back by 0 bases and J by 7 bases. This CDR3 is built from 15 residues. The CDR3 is CASSYSTWDSGGYTF. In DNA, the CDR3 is TGTGCCAGCAGTTACTCGACATGGGACAGCGGTGGCTACACCTTC.

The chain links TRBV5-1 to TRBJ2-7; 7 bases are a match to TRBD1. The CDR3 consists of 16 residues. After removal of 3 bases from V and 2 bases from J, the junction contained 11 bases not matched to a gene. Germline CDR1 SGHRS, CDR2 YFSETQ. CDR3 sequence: CASSSGRTGPTYEQYF. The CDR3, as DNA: TGCGCCAGCAGCTCTGGACGGACAGGACCTACCTACGAGCAGTACTTC.

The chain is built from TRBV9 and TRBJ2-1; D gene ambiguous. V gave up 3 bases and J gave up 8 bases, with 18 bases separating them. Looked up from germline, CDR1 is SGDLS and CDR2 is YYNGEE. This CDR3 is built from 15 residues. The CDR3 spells CASSAPSRSADEQFF. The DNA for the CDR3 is TGTGCCAGCAGCGCACCCTCGAGGAGTGCCGATGAGCAGTTCTTC. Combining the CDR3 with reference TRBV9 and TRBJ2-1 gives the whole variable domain DSGVTQTPKHLITATGQRVTLRCSPRSGDLSVYWYQQSLDQGLQFLIQYYNGEERAKGNILERFSAQQFPDLHSELNLSSLELGDSALYFCASSAPSRSADEQFFGPGTRLTVL.

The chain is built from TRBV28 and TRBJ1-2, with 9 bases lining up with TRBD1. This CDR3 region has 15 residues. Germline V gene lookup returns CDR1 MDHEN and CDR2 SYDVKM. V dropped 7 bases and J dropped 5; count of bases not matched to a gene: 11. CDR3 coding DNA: TGTGCCAGCAACGACCCCGGGACAGGGATTTATGGCTACACCTTC. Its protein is CASNDPGTGIYGYTF.

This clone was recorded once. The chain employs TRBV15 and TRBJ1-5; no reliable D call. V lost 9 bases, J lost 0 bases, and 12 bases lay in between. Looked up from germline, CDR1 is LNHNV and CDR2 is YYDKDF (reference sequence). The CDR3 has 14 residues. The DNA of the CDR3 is TGTGCCACAAGAGACTGGAGTAGCAATCAGCCCCAGCATTTT. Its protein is CATRDWSSNQPQHF.

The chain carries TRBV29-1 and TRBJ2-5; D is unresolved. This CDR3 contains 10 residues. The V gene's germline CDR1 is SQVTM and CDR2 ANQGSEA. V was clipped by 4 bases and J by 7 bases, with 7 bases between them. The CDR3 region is CSVVLVTQYF. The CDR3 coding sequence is TGCAGCGTTGTTCTAGTGACCCAGTACTTC.

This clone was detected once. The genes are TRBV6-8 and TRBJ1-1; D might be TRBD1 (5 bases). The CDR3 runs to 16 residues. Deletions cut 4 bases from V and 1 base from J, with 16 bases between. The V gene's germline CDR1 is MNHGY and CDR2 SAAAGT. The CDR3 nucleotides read TGTGCCAGCAGTTCACAGGTTCTGCCTAGGAACACTGAAGCTTTCTTT. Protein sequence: CASSSQVLPRNTEAFF.

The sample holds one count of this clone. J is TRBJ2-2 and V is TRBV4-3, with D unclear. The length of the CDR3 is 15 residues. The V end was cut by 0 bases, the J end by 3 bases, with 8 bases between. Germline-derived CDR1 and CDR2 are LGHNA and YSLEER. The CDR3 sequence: CASSQDRAYTGELFF. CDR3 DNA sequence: TGCGCCAGCAGCCAAGATCGAGCCTACACCGGGGAGCTGTTTTTT.

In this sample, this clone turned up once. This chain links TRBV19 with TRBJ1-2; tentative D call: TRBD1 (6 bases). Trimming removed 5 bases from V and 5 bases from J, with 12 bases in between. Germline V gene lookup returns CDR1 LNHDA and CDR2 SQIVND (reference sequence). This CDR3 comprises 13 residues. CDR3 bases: TGTGCCAGTAGTCCTCGGACAGTTTATGGCTACACCTTC. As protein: CASSPRTVYGYTF.

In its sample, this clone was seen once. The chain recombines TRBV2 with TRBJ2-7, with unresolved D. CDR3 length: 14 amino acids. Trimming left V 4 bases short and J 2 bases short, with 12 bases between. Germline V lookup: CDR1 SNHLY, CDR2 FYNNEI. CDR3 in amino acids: CASSVPNLPYEQYF. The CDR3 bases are TGTGCCAGCAGTGTACCTAATTTGCCCTACGAGCAGTACTTC.